This TCR beta chain originates from a study of blood T cell repertoires in COVID-19. Study-level information: Nucleic acid was either cDNA or gDNA, and it came from T cells, B-cell-depleted T cells, or PBMCs.

As handled by the study authors: Reference gene primer amplification gave nucleated cell count estimates. Measured with immunoSEQ multiplex PCR; TCRdb has only the in-frame clones, and not every one. V and J calls and clone size are copied from that table; D and trimming were computed from the DNA. Among some 350,000 clones, 88% were seen once, and the ten largest hold more than 5.5%. CDR3 size: 17 residues. Germline CDR1 and CDR2: SGHDT and YYEEEE. The V end lost 3 bases, the J end lost 5 bases, and 20 bases lay between the germline ends. The specimen sequenced was peripheral blood. The chain recombines TRBV5-6 with TRBJ1-4, with a tentative D call TRBD1 (6 bases). This receptor was identified in a woman aged 70-85 years with COVID-19, enrolled during active disease. CDR3 nucleotides: TGTGCCAGCAGCTACCAGGTTCGGGGGGGCCCAAATGAAAAACTGTTTTTT. Translating gives CASSYQVRGGPNEKLFF.